One sample yielded the 10 T cell receptor beta chains listed below, sequenced in a study of cytomegalovirus exposure and HLA in healthy donors. This PCR relied on a set of 60 Vbeta primers and 13 Jbeta primers. The assay was immunoSEQ multiplex PCR, and TCRdb's table has in-frame clones only and misses some. The sample records 63,000 or so clones, about 74% being singletons. Sequencing was carried out using PBMCs. The source of these receptors is a woman younger than 45 in good health and CMV-seropositive.

This rearrangement joins TRBV6-5 to TRBJ1-4; 8 bases match TRBD1. Germline CDR1 MNHEY, CDR2 SVGAGI. This CDR3 has 14 residues. Trimming took 5 bases from V and 8 from J; bases not matched to a gene: 7. DNA for the CDR3: TGTGCCAGCAGTCCCACAGGGGGGATAGAAAAACTGTTTTTT. It is translated as CASSPTGGIEKLFF.

The chain recombines TRBV2 with TRBJ2-7, with 12 bases aligning to TRBD2. Germline V gene data show CDR1 as SNHLY and CDR2 as FYNNEI. The V gene end was trimmed by 6 bases and the J gene end by 4 bases; junction bases not matched to a gene: 7. This CDR3 contains 15 residues. CDR3 coding DNA: TGTGCCAGCAGGAATCGACTAGCGGGAGAGTACGAGCAGTACTTC. It translates to CASRNRLAGEYEQYF.

J is TRBJ2-2 and V is TRBV30; D is ambiguous. The ends were cut back, 4 bases at V and 1 base at J, with 10 bases in the middle. The CDR3 loop spans 14 amino acids. The germline CDR1 and CDR2 sequences are GTSNPN and SVGIG (reference sequence). CDR3 residues: CAWNRGRNTGELFF. For the CDR3, the DNA is TGTGCCTGGAACCGTGGCAGGAACACCGGGGAGCTGTTTTTT.

In its sample, this clone was seen a few times. The chain recombines TRBV5-6 with TRBJ2-7; perhaps TRBD1 as D (6 bases). The V gene's germline CDR1 is SGHDT and CDR2 YYEEEE. The germline V and J ends were trimmed by 6 bases and 6 bases, with 25 bases remaining between them. The CDR3 loop spans 16 amino acids. This CDR3 reads CASNGVGDTIRREQYF. The CDR3, as DNA: TGTGCCAGCAACGGGGTCGGGGACACTATTCGCCGCGAGCAGTACTTC. Full variable domain (outside the CDR3, taken from reference TRBV5-6 and TRBJ2-7): DAGVTQSPTHLIKTRGQQVTLRCSPKSGHDTVSWYQQALGQGPQFIFQYYEEEERQRGNFPDRFSGHQFPNYSSELNVNALLLGDSALYLCASNGVGDTIRREQYFGPGTRLTVT.

This clone was counted only a few times. The rearrangement joins TRBV6-5 to TRBJ1-5, with 7 bases aligning to TRBD1. Germline loops: CDR1 MNHEY, CDR2 SVGAGI. The CDR3 is made up of 14 amino acids. Trimming took 5 bases from V and 7 from J; bases not matched to a gene: 8. The CDR3 loop is CASSAQGWGQPQHF. The CDR3 coding sequence is TGTGCCAGCAGTGCACAGGGGTGGGGACAGCCCCAGCATTTT.

This sequence joins TRBV10-1 and TRBJ2-3; TRBD2 matches 7 bases. V was clipped by 6 bases and J by 6 bases; unmatched bases: 12. In germline, CDR1 is WNHNN, CDR2 SYGVQD (reference sequence). The CDR3 sequence is 15 residues long. The CDR3 is CASSFGAGRSDTQYF. The DNA of the CDR3 is TGCGCCAGCAGCTTCGGAGCGGGGAGGTCCGATACGCAGTATTTT.

The chain links TRBV29-1 to TRBJ1-4; the D gene is possibly TRBD1 (6 bases). V gave up 6 bases and J gave up 2 bases, with 10 bases separating them. The germline V gene encodes CDR1 SQVTM and CDR2 ANQGSEA. There are 13 residues in the CDR3. Here the CDR3 reads CSVRGSTNEKLFF. The CDR3 DNA reads as TGCAGCGTCAGGGGTTCCACTAATGAAAAACTGTTTTTT.

Sample share makes this clone medium-sized (0.01 to 0.1%). The chain uses TRBV9 and TRBJ1-1; D is unresolved. This CDR3 is built from 12 residues. CDR1 SGDLS and CDR2 YYNGEE come from the germline V gene. Trimming took off 4 bases at V and 0 bases at J, with 4 bases between the two ends. The CDR3 DNA follows: TGTGCCAGCAGCCCCATGAACACTGAAGCTTTCTTT. Translated, it gives CASSPMNTEAFF.

This CDR3 reads CTSSQRSSSHSSYEQYF. The CDR3 DNA reads as TGCACCAGCAGCCAAAGGTCTAGCTCTCACAGCTCCTACGAGCAGTACTTC. V gene TRBV1 combines with J gene TRBJ2-7; the listed D gene, TRBD2, was not tested against the DNA. TRBV1 is a documented pseudogene. The CDR3 runs 17 residues.

As DNA, the CDR3 is TGCGCCAGCAGCTGGGGGGATAGCAATCAGCCCCAGCATTTT. As protein: CASSWGDSNQPQHF. This chain connects TRBV5-1 to TRBJ1-5; D perhaps matches TRBD1 (5 bases). Trimming took off 3 bases at V and 0 bases at J, with 7 bases between the two ends. In germline, CDR1 is SGHRS, CDR2 YFSETQ. The CDR3 covers 14 residues.